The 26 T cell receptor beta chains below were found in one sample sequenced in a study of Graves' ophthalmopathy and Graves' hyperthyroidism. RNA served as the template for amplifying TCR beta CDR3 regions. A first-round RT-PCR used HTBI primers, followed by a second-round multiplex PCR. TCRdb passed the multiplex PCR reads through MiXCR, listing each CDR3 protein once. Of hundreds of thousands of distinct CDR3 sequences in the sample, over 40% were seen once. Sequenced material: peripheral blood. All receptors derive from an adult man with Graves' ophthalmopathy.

The CDR3 sequence: CASSLHDRGTNEKLFF. The CDR3 coding sequence is TGTGCCAGCAGTTTACACGACAGGGGTACTAATGAAAAACTGTTTTTT. The rearrangement links TRBV25-1 to TRBJ1-4; 8 bases line up with TRBD1. V was clipped by 5 bases and J by 2 bases; unmatched bases: 7. Looked up from germline, CDR1 is MGHDK and CDR2 is SYGVNS. There are 16 residues in the CDR3. The entire variable domain, with the rest obtained from reference TRBV25-1 and TRBJ1-4, is as follows: EADIYQTPRYLVIGTGKKITLECSQTMGHDKMYWYQQDPGMELHLIHYSYGVNSTEKGDLSSESTVSRIRTEHFPLTLESARPSHTSQYLCASSLHDRGTNEKLFFGSGTQLSVL.

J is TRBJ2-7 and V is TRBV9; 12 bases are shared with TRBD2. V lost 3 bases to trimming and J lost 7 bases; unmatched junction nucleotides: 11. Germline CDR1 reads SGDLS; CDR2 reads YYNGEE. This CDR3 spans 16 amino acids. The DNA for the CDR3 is TGTGCCAGCAGCGACCGGACTAGCGGGACTAACAATGAGCAGTACTTC. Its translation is CASSDRTSGTNNEQYF.

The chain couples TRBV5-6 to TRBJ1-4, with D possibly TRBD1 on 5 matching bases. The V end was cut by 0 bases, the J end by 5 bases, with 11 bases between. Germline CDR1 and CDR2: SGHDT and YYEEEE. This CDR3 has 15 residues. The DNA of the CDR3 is TGTGCCAGCAGCTTGGGGGCCAGGGCGAATGAAAAACTGTTTTTT. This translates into CASSLGARANEKLFF.

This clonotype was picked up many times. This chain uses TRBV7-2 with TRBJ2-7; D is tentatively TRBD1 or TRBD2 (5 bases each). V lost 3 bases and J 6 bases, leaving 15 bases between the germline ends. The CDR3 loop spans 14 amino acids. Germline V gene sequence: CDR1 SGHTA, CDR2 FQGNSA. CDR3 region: CASSLGRLSREQYF. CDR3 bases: TGTGCCAGCAGCTTGGGACGCCTCTCGCGCGAGCAGTACTTC. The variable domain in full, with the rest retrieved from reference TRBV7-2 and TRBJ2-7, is GAGVSQSPSNKVTEKGKDVELRCDPISGHTALYWYRQSLGQGLEFLIYFQGNSAPDKSGLPSDRFSAERTGGSVSTLTIQRTQQEDSAVYLCASSLGRLSREQYFGPGTRLTVT.

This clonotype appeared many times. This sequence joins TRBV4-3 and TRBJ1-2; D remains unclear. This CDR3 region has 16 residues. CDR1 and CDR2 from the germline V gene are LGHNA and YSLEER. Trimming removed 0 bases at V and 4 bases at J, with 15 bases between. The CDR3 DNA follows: TGCGCCAGCAGCCAAGATCTGCTACAATTTGTCTATGGCTACACCTTC. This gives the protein CASSQDLLQFVYGYTF.

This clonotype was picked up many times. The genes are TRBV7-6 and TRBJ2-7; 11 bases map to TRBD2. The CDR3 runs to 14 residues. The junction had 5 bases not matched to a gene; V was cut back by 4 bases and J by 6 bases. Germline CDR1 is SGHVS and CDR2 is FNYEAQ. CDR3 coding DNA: TGTGCCAGCAGCTCGACGACTAGCGGGGTCGAGCAGTACTTC. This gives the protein CASSSTTSGVEQYF.

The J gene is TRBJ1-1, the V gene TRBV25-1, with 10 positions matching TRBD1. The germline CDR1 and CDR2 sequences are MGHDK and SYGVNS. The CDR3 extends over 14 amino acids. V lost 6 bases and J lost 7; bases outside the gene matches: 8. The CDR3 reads CASRPGTGDVEAFF. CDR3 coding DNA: TGTGCCAGCAGACCCGGGACAGGGGACGTTGAAGCTTTCTTT.

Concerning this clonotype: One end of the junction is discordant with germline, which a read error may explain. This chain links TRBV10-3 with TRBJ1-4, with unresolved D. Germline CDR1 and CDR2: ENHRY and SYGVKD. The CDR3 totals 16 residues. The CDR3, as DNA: TGTGCCAGCAGTTACTCGGACCCGACAACTAATGAAAAACTGTTTTTT. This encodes CASSYSDPTTNEKLFF.

CDR3 sequence reads: CASNEGSGYTF. The CDR3 DNA sequence: TGTGCCAGTAACGAGGGGTCTGGCTACACCTTC. This chain connects TRBV6-6 to TRBJ1-2, with D perhaps matching TRBD1 (5 bases). The CDR3 sequence is 11 residues long. Between the trimmed V and J ends, which lost 9 bases and 7 bases, there was a span of 12 bases. Germline assignment: CDR1 MNHNY and CDR2 SVGAGI (reference sequence).

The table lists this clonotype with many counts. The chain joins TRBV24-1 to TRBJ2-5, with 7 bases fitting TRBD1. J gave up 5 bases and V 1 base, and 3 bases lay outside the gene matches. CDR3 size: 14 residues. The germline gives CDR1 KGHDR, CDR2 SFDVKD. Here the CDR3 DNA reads TGTGCCACCAGTGATTTTACAGGGGCGGAGACCCAGTACTTC. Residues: CATSDFTGAETQYF.

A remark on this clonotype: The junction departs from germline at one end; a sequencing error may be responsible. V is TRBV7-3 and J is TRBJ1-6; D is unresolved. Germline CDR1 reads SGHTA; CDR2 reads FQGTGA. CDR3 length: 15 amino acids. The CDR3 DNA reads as TGTGCCAGCAGCTTAAGGTTTATGGTGGATTCGCCCCTCCACTTT. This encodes CASSLRFMVDSPLHF.

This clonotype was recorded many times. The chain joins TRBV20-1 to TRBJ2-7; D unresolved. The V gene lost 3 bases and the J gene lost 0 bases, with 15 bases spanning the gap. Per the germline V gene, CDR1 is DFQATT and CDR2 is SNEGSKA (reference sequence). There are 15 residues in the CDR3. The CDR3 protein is CSARLMGYFSYEQYF. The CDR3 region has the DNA TGCAGTGCTAGGCTGATGGGCTACTTCTCCTACGAGCAGTACTTC.

The CDR3 bases are TGTGCCAGCAGCTTCCAAGGACAGGGGGAAGAAAAACTGTTTTTT. Residues: CASSFQGQGEEKLFF. The chain employs TRBV5-4 and TRBJ1-4; 10 nucleotides agree with TRBD1. The CDR3 is made up of 15 amino acids. Germline V gene data show CDR1 as SGHNT and CDR2 as YYREEE (reference sequence). The V gene end was trimmed by 2 bases and the J gene end by 8 bases; junction bases not matched to a gene: 6.

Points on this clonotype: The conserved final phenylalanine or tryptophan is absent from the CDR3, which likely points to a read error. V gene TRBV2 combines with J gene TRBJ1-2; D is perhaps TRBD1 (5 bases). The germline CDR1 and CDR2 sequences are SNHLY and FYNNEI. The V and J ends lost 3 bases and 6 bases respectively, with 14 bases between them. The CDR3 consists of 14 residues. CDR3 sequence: CASSEVGRRNGYTL. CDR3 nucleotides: TGTGCCAGCAGTGAGGTGGGACGACGGAATGGCTACACCCTC.

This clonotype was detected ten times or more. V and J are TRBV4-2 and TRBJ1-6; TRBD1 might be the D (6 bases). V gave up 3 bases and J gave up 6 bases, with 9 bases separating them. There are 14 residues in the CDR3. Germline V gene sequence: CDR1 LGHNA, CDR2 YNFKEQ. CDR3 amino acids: CASSQGASNSPLHF. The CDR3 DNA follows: TGTGCCAGCAGCCAGGGGGCGTCTAATTCACCCCTCCACTTT.

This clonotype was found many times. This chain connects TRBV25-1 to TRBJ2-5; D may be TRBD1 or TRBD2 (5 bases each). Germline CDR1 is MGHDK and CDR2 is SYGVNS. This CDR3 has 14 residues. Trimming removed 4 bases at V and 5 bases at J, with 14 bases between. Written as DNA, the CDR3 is TGTGCCAGCAGTGTCGAGGGGAAGTCGGAGACCCAGTACTTC. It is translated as CASSVEGKSETQYF.

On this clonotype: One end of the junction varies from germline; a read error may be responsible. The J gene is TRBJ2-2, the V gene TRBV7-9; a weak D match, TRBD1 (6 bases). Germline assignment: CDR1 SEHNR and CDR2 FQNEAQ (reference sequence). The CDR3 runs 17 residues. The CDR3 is CASSHFSPTGNTGELFF. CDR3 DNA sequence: TGCGCCAGCAGCCATTTCTCCCCGACAGGGAACACCGGGGAGCTGTTTTTT.

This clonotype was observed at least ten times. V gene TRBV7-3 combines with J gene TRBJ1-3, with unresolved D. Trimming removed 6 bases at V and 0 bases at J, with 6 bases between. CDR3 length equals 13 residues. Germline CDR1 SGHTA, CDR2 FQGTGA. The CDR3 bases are TGTGCCAGCAGACTATCCTCTGGAAACACCATATATTTT. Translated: CASRLSSGNTIYF. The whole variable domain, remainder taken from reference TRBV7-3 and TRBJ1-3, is GAGVSQTPSNKVTEKGKYVELRCDPISGHTALYWYRQSLGQGPEFLIYFQGTGAADDSGLPNDRFFAVRPEGSVSTLKIQRTERGDSAVYLCASRLSSGNTIYFGEGSWLTVV.

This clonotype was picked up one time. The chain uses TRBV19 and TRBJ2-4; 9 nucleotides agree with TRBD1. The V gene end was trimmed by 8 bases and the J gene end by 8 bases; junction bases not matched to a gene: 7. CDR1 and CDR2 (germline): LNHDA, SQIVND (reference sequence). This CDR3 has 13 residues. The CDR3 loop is CASGQGKGDIQYF. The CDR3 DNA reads TGTGCCAGTGGACAGGGGAAAGGGGACATTCAGTACTTC.

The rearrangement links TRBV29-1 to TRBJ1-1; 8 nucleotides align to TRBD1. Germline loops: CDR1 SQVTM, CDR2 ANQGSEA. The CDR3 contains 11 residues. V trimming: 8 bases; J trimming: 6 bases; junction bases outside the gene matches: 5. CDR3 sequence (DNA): TGCAGCTCACCAGGGGGCCCTGAAGCTTTCTTT. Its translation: CSSPGGPEAFF.

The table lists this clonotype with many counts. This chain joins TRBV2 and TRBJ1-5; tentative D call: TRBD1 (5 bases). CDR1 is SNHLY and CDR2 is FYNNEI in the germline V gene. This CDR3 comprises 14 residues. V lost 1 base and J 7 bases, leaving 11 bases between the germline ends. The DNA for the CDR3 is TGTGCCAGCAGTGAAGGGGGGGGAGGGCAGCCCCAGCATTTT. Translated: CASSEGGGGQPQHF.

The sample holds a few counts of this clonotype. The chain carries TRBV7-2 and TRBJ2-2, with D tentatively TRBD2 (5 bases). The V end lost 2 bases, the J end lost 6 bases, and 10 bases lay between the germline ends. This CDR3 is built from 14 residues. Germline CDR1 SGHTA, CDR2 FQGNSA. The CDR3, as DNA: TGTGCCAGCAGCTTATTGGTAGCGTCCGGGGAGCTGTTTTTT. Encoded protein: CASSLLVASGELFF.

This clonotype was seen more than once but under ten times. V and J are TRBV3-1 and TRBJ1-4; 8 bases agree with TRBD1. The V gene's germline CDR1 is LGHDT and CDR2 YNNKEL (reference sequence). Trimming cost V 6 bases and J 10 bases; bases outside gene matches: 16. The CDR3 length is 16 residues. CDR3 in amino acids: CASSIASGTGVRKLFF. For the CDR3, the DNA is TGTGCCAGCAGTATCGCATCCGGGACAGGAGTGAGAAAACTGTTTTTT.

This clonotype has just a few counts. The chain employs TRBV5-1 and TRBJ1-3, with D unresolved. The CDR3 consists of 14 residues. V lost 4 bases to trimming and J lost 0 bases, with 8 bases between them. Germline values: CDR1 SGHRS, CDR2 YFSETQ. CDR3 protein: CASSTGTSGNTIYF. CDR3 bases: TGCGCCAGCAGCACCGGCACCTCTGGAAACACCATATATTTT.

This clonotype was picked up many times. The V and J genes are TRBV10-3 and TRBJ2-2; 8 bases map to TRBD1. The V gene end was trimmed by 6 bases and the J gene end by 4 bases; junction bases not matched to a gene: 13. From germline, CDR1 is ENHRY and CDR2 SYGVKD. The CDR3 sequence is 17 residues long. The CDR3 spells CAIRGTGTNGATGELFF. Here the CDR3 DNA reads TGTGCCATCAGAGGGACAGGAACGAACGGGGCCACCGGGGAGCTGTTTTTT.

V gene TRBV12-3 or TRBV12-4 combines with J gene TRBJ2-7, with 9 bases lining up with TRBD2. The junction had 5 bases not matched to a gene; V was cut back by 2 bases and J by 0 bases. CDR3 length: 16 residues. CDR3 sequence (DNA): TGTGCCAGCAGTTTAAGACTAGCGGCTTACTCCTACGAGCAGTACTTC. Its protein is CASSLRLAAYSYEQYF.